The 5 T cell receptor beta chains in this list originate from one sample, sequenced in a study of cytomegalovirus exposure and HLA in healthy donors (dated by TCRdb to 2016 to 2017). Libraries were constructed by the immunoSEQ multiplex PCR assay. A mixture of 60 forward primers for TCR Vbeta segments and 13 reverse primers for TCR Jbeta segments was used in the multiplex PCR. Not all clones reach the TCRdb copy of this immuneACCESS table, which keeps in-frame sequences only. Checked studies attribute under half of the gap to unresolved V genes and leave the rest unexplained. The sample data list 150,000 or so clones, and about 68% of these were observed just once. The ten top clones hold 2.1% of the sample. Input material: PBMCs. The receptors were gathered from a man aged 25 to 40 in good health and CMV-seronegative.

The chain carries TRBV7-9 and TRBJ2-5; TRBD2 agrees at 11 bases. Per the germline V gene, CDR1 is SEHNR and CDR2 is FQNEAQ (reference sequence). V was clipped by 4 bases and J by 3 bases; unmatched bases: 7. This CDR3 comprises 16 residues. The CDR3 region has the DNA TGTGCCAGCAGCTACCTACTAGCGGGGGCCGAAGAGACCCAGTACTTC. Residues: CASSYLLAGAEETQYF.

The chain combines TRBV27 with TRBJ1-2; D is perhaps TRBD1 (6 bases). The CDR3 contains 16 residues. V dropped 3 bases and J dropped 0 bases, with 14 bases sitting between them. Germline values: CDR1 MNHEY, CDR2 SMNVEV (reference sequence). CDR3 region: CASSLGPGTSNYGYTF. The CDR3 nucleotides read TGTGCCAGCAGTTTGGGGCCCGGGACATCTAACTATGGCTACACCTTC.

The chain employs TRBV6-1 and TRBJ2-7; 7 bases agree with TRBD1. J lost 3 bases, V lost 1 base, and 3 bases had no gene match. The length of the CDR3 is 14 residues. The germline V gene has CDR1 MNHNS and CDR2 SASEGT. The CDR3 nucleotides read TGTGCCAGCAGTGAAGACAGGGGCGACTACGAGCAGTACTTC. It translates to CASSEDRGDYEQYF.

The chain employs TRBV19 and TRBJ1-5; D gene ambiguous. The germline V and J ends were trimmed by 3 bases and 0 bases, with 9 bases remaining between them. The CDR3 totals 15 residues. Germline CDR1 and CDR2: LNHDA and SQIVND (reference sequence). The CDR3 DNA sequence: TGTGCCAGTAGTATTTCATCGGTTAGCAATCAGCCCCAGCATTTT. Translated: CASSISSVSNQPQHF.

V is TRBV6-1 and J is TRBJ2-1; 12 bases are a match to TRBD2. Germline V gives CDR1 MNHNS, CDR2 SASEGT. The J segment lost 15 bases and the V segment lost 3 bases, leaving 9 bases of the junction unmatched. CDR3 size: 14 residues. The CDR3 nucleotides are TGTGCCAGCAGTGATACTAGCGGGGGGACTTTACTGTTCTTC. It yields the protein CASSDTSGGTLLFF.